Listed below are T cell receptor beta chains from one sample, sequenced in a study of early T cells in non-severe SARS-CoV-2 infection. From the 5' RACE reads, TCRdb called clonotypes with MiXCR, one entry per CDR3 protein. Here the sample spans more than 65,000 distinct CDR3 sequences, 4.6% being singletons. This sample comprised whole blood, obtained at baseline. These receptors were taken from an adult who was a healthcare worker with PCR-confirmed SARS-CoV-2 infection or an uninfected control (not recorded which). The donor label of this sample is uncertain. Each CDR3 is given with its conserved first and last residue. The D gene is left open where the match is weak. The listing skips clone size in some rows; elsewhere it reads once, few, many or a size class.

V: TRBV12-3/TRBV12-4
D: NA
J: TRBJ2-5
size: NA
CDR3: CASSLGTVQETQYF
DNA: TGTGCCAGCAGTTTAGGGACAGTCCAAGAGACCCAGTACTTC

V: TRBV7-9
D: NA
J: TRBJ2-2
size: NA
CDR3: CASSKQDGKTGELFF
DNA: TGTGCCAGCAGCAAACAGGACGGAAAAACCGGGGAGCTGTTTTTT

V: TRBV20-1
D: NA
J: TRBJ1-4
size: many
CDR3: CSARSNEKLFF
DNA: TGCAGTGCTAGGTCTAATGAAAAACTGTTTTTT

V: TRBV12-3/TRBV12-4
D: TRBD1
J: TRBJ1-2
size: many
CDR3: CASSRTPGQIHGYTF
DNA: TGTGCCAGCAGTCGAACACCGGGACAGATTCATGGCTACACCTTC

V: TRBV2
D: NA
J: TRBJ1-5
size: few
CDR3: CASTMGNQPQHF
DNA: TGTGCCAGCACCATGGGCAATCAGCCCCAGCATTTT

V: TRBV29-1
D: TRBD1
J: TRBJ1-5
size: many
CDR3: CSVAPRGRGQPQHF
DNA: TGCAGCGTTGCACCCAGGGGGCGAGGTCAGCCCCAGCATTTT

V: TRBV7-2
D: NA
J: TRBJ1-6
size: many
CDR3: CASSLVGGSNSPLHF
DNA: TGTGCCAGCAGCTTAGTCGGGGGCAGTAATTCACCCCTCCACTTT

V: TRBV7-9
D: NA
J: TRBJ1-1
size: NA
CDR3: CASSPDERASHTEAFF
DNA: TGTGCCAGCAGCCCTGACGAACGGGCCTCCCACACTGAAGCTTTCTTT

V: TRBV6-5
D: TRBD2
J: TRBJ2-3
size: many
CDR3: CASSLVAGGPGDTQYF
DNA: TGTGCCAGCAGTTTAGTAGCGGGGGGGCCAGGGGATACGCAGTATTTT

V: TRBV18
D: TRBD1
J: TRBJ1-6
size: NA
CDR3: CASSPKGAHNSPLHF
DNA: TGTGCCAGCTCACCAAAGGGGGCTCATAATTCACCCCTCCACTTT

V: TRBV7-9
D: NA
J: TRBJ1-2
size: few
CDR3: CASSLRDTRGYGYTF
DNA: TGTGCCAGCAGCTTACGGGACACCCGGGGCTATGGCTACACCTTC

V: TRBV10-3
D: TRBD1
J: TRBJ1-1
size: many
CDR3: CAAQDREAFF
DNA: TGTGCCGCCCAGGACAGGGAAGCTTTCTTT

V: TRBV29-1
D: TRBD1
J: TRBJ1-1
size: few
CDR3: CSVKSWTGYTEAFF
DNA: TGCAGCGTTAAGTCCTGGACAGGATACACTGAAGCTTTCTTT

V: TRBV4-3
D: NA
J: TRBJ1-5
size: few
CDR3: CASSQVRAPTQPQHF
DNA: TGCGCCAGCAGCCAAGTCCGGGCCCCGACCCAGCCCCAGCATTTT

V: TRBV20-1
D: NA
J: TRBJ2-1
size: many
CDR3: CSAYDNEQFF
DNA: TGCAGTGCGTACGACAATGAGCAGTTCTTC

V: TRBV4-2
D: TRBD1
J: TRBJ2-1
size: few
CDR3: CASSQETGANEQFF
DNA: TGTGCCAGCAGCCAAGAGACAGGGGCCAATGAGCAGTTCTTC

V: TRBV6-6
D: NA
J: TRBJ1-4
size: few
CDR3: CASSPTQGRNEKLFF
DNA: TGTGCCAGCAGTCCCACACAGGGCCGTAATGAAAAACTGTTTTTT

V: TRBV3-1
D: NA
J: TRBJ2-6
size: NA
CDR3: CASSQAGSSGANVLTF
DNA: TGTGCCAGCAGCCAAGCCGGTAGCTCTGGGGCCAACGTCCTGACTTTC

V: TRBV20-1
D: TRBD1
J: TRBJ1-5
size: many
CDR3: CSAIDRGNQPQHF
DNA: TGCAGTGCCATCGACAGGGGCAATCAGCCCCAGCATTTT

V: TRBV20-1
D: NA
J: TRBJ1-5
size: many
CDR3: CSANGLEHQPQHF
DNA: TGCAGTGCTAACGGCCTGGAGCATCAGCCCCAGCATTTT

V: TRBV27
D: NA
J: TRBJ2-4
size: NA
CDR3: CASSLFSREDIQYF
DNA: TGTGCCAGCAGTTTATTTAGCAGAGAAGACATTCAGTACTTC

V: TRBV6-2/TRBV6-3
D: NA
J: TRBJ2-7
size: many
CDR3: CASSYSRGSGYEQYF
DNA: TGTGCCAGCAGTTACTCGAGAGGTTCCGGCTACGAGCAGTACTTC

V: TRBV4-2
D: TRBD2
J: TRBJ2-5
size: many
CDR3: CASSPLAEETQYF
DNA: TGTGCCAGCAGCCCTCTAGCGGAAGAGACCCAGTACTTC

V: TRBV28
D: NA
J: TRBJ2-3
size: few
CDR3: CASSLRTYTDTQYF
DNA: TGTGCCAGCAGTTTAAGGACATACACAGATACGCAGTATTTT

V: TRBV2
D: NA
J: TRBJ2-5
size: few
CDR3: CASRRETQYF
DNA: TGTGCCAGCAGAAGAGAGACCCAGTACTTC

V: TRBV11-2
D: NA
J: TRBJ1-2
size: NA
CDR3: CASSLVPGDNYGYTF
DNA: TGTGCCAGCAGCTTAGTGCCAGGGGACAACTATGGCTACACCTTC

V: TRBV20-1
D: TRBD2
J: TRBJ2-5
size: many
CDR3: CSATPPSSGQETQYF
DNA: TGCAGTGCTACTCCCCCGTCTAGCGGGCAAGAGACCCAGTACTTC

V: TRBV20-1
D: NA
J: TRBJ2-2
size: many
CDR3: CSASDADTGELFF
DNA: TGCAGTGCTAGTGACGCTGACACCGGGGAGCTGTTTTTT

V: TRBV19
D: NA
J: TRBJ2-3
size: many
CDR3: CASSWMGSADTQYF
DNA: TGTGCCAGTAGTTGGATGGGGAGCGCAGATACGCAGTATTTT

V: TRBV24-1
D: TRBD2
J: TRBJ2-1
size: few
CDR3: CATRGGSNEQFF
DNA: TGTGCCACCAGGGGAGGGTCGAATGAGCAGTTCTTC

V: TRBV7-9
D: NA
J: TRBJ2-7
size: many
CDR3: CASSLEAAPRQQYF
DNA: TGTGCCAGCAGCTTAGAGGCGGCTCCACGGCAGCAGTACTTC

V: TRBV11-3
D: NA
J: TRBJ2-3
size: many
CDR3: CASSSFGAGDTQYF
DNA: TGTGCCAGCAGCTCTTTTGGGGCGGGGGATACGCAGTATTTT

V: TRBV7-9
D: NA
J: TRBJ1-1
size: many
CDR3: CASSLGEGLVTEAFF
DNA: TGTGCCAGCAGCTTAGGCGAAGGGTTGGTCACTGAAGCTTTCTTT